The clone carrying this T cell receptor (beta chain) was counted only a few times. As yet, its antigen is unknown. TCRdb keeps only in-frame clones here, not all; method: immunoSEQ multiplex PCR. The sample contains 25,000 to 35,000 clones, about 72% of which appear only once. Germline V gene lookup returns CDR1 SNHLY and CDR2 FYNNEI. The V gene lost 2 bases and the J gene lost 11 bases, with 12 bases spanning the gap. This CDR3 has 12 amino acids. These data originate in a study of vaccination effects on CD4 cells after COVID-19. Before sequencing, viral peptide pools were used by the ViraFEST assay to expand antigen-specific CD4+ T cells. Culturing for more than 9 days preceded CD4+ T cell isolation. The person had PCR-confirmed SARS-CoV-2 infection between March and December 2020.

The chain carries TRBV2 and TRBJ1-1, with a weak D call TRBD1 (5 bases). The specimen comprised CD4+ T cells from PBMCs cultured with a peptide pool, sampled before COVID-19 vaccination. This clonotype was obtained from a human donor who had a prior SARS-CoV-2 infection. The CDR3: CASSESGARAFF. CDR3 DNA sequence: TGTGCCAGCAGTGAATCCGGGGCGAGGGCTTTCTTT. Complete variable domain (other parts from reference TRBV2 and TRBJ1-1): EPEVTQTPSHQVTQMGQEVILRCVPISNHLYFYWYRQILGQKVEFLVSFYNNEISEKSEIFDDQFSVERPDGSNFTLKIRSTKLEDSAMYFCASSESGARAFFGQGTRLTVV.